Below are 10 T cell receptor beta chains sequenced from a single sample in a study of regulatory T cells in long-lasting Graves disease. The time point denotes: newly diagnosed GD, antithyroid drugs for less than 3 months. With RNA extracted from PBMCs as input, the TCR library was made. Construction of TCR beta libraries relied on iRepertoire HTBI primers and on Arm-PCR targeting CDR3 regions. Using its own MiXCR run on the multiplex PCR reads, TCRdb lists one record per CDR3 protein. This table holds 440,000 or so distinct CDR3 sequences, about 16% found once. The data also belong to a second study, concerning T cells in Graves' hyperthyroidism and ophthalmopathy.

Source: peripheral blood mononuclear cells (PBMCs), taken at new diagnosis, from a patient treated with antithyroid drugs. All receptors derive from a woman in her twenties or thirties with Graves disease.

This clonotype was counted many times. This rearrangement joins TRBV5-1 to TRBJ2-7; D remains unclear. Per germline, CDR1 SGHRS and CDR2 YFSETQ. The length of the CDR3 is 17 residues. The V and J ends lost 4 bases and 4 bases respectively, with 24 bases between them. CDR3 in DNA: TGCGCCAGCAGCCTTCGACCGTCTATAGGGTCTCCGTACGAGCAGTACTTC. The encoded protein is CASSLRPSIGSPYEQYF. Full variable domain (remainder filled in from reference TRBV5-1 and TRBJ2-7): KAGVTQTPRYLIKTRGQQVTLSCSPISGHRSVSWYQQTPGQGLQFLFEYFSETQRNKGNFPGRFSGRQFSNSRSEMNVSTLELGDSALYLCASSLRPSIGSPYEQYFGPGTRLTVT.

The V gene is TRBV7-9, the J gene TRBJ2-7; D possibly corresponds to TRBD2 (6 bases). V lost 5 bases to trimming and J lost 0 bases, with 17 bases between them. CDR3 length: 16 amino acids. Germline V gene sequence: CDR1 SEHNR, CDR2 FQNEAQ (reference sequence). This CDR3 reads CASSPRGGTSSYEQYF. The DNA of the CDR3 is TGTGCCAGCAGCCCCAGAGGAGGGACCAGCTCCTACGAGCAGTACTTC.

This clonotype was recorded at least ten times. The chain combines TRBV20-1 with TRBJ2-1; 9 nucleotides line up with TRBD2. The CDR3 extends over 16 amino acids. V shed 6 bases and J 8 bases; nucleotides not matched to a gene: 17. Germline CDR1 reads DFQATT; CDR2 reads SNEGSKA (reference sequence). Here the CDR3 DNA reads TGCAGTGCGTTGGGTCTCTGGCGGGAGGGGATCCATGAGCAGTTCTTC. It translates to CSALGLWREGIHEQFF.

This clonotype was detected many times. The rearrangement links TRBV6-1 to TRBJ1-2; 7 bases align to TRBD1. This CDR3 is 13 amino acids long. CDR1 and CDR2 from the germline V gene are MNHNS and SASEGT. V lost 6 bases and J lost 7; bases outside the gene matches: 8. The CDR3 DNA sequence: TGTGCCAGCAGCCTTGGACAGGCCTCTGGCTACACCTTC. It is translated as CASSLGQASGYTF.

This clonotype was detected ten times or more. CDR3 bases: TGTGCCAGCAGCCAACGGACAGGGATGAACACTGAAGCTTTCTTT. Its protein is CASSQRTGMNTEAFF. This chain uses TRBV3-1 with TRBJ1-1; 8 nucleotides match TRBD1. The CDR3 sequence is 15 residues long. Germline V gene data show CDR1 as LGHDT and CDR2 as YNNKEL (reference sequence). V shed 2 bases, J shed 0 bases, and the junction held 2 bases outside the gene matches. Based on the CDR3 plus reference TRBV3-1 and TRBJ1-1, the full variable domain is DTAVSQTPKYLVTQMGNDKSIKCEQNLGHDTMYWYKQDSKKFLKIMFSYNNKELIINETVPNRFSPKSPDKAHLNLHINSLELGDSAVYFCASSQRTGMNTEAFFGQGTRLTVV.

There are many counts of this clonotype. The DNA of the CDR3 is TGTGCCAGCAGTTTGACAGAGAATCAGCCCCAGCATTTT. This gives the protein CASSLTENQPQHF. This chain uses TRBV27 with TRBJ1-5, with a weak D call TRBD1 (5 bases). Germline V gives CDR1 MNHEY, CDR2 SMNVEV (reference sequence). The V gene lost 3 bases and the J gene lost 4 bases, with 7 bases spanning the gap. CDR3 length equals 13 residues.

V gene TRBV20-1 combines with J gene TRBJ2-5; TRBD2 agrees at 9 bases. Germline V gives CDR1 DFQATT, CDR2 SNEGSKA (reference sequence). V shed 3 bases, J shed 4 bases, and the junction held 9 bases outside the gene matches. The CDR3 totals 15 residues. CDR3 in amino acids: CSASVAGGLGETQYF. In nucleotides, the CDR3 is TGCAGTGCTAGTGTCGCGGGAGGGCTTGGAGAGACCCAGTACTTC.

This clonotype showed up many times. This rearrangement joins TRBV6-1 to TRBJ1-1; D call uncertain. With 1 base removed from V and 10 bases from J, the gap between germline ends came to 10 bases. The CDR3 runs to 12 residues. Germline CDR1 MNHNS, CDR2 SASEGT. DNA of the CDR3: TGTGCCAGCAGTGAAGTTCCGAGGGCAGCTTTCTTT. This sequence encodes CASSEVPRAAFF.

CDR3 DNA sequence: TGTGCCAGCAGTACACTAGCGGGAGCCACAGATACGCAGTATTTT. This sequence encodes CASSTLAGATDTQYF. V is TRBV2 and J is TRBJ2-3, with 11 bases identical to TRBD2. The CDR3 is 15 residues long. With 5 bases clipped from V and 2 bases from J, the junction kept 3 bases outside the gene matches. CDR1 and CDR2 from the germline V gene are SNHLY and FYNNEI.

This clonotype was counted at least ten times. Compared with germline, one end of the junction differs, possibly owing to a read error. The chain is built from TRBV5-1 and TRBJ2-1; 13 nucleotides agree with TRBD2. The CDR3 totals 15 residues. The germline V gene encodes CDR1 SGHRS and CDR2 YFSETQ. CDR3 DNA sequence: TGTGCCAGCAGCCCCGGACTAGCGGGAGTCTATGAGCAGTTCTTC. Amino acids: CASSPGLAGVYEQFF.